Following are 27 T cell receptor beta chains from one sample sequenced in a study of control samples from healthy donors and cancer patients (TCRdb year 2020). Preparation of the library involved the immunoSEQ multiplex PCR assay. Drawn from immuneACCESS, this table holds only the in-frame rearrangements with V and J called that TCRdb kept. Clones are partly lost; checked studies trace under half to an unresolved V gene and leave the rest unexplained. The sample table holds 150,000 or so clones, of which approximately 90% were seen once. Roughly 0.7% of the sample is held by the ten biggest clonotypes. Sequencing was carried out using blood. The receptors were sampled from a woman in her 30s in good health.

V and J are TRBV7-8 and TRBJ2-3; TRBD2 matches at 8 bases. The CDR3 length is 19 residues. The trim removed 5 bases at V and 2 bases at J, leaving 18 bases unmatched. Per germline, CDR1 SGHVS and CDR2 FQNEAQ. The CDR3 sequence is CASSRFTTPLAEVTDTQYF. CDR3 DNA: TGTGCCAGCAGCCGATTCACTACCCCACTAGCGGAGGTCACAGATACGCAGTATTTT.

This clone was seen just once. The rearrangement uses TRBV5-6 and TRBJ2-2; a weak D match, TRBD1 (6 bases). CDR3 size: 18 residues. CDR1 and CDR2 from the germline V gene are SGHDT and YYEEEE. Trimming took off 1 base at V and 3 bases at J, with 19 bases between the two ends. The chain's CDR3 is CASSLFSAGAIYTGELFF. CDR3 coding DNA: TGTGCCAGCAGCTTGTTTTCGGCAGGGGCCATCTACACCGGGGAGCTGTTTTTT.

This chain uses TRBV19 with TRBJ1-1; 9 nucleotides agree with TRBD1. Germline CDR1 reads LNHDA; CDR2 reads SQIVND (reference sequence). The CDR3 is 15 residues long. The V gene end was trimmed by 5 bases and the J gene end by 5 bases; junction bases not matched to a gene: 9. The CDR3 nucleotides read TGTGCCAGTAGTTTGCAGACAGGGGGAACGACTGAAGCTTTCTTT. Protein: CASSLQTGGTTEAFF. The variable domain in full, with the rest retrieved from reference TRBV19 and TRBJ1-1, is DGGITQSPKYLFRKEGQNVTLSCEQNLNHDAMYWYRQDPGQGLRLIYYSQIVNDFQKGDIAEGYSVSREKKESFPLTVTSAQKNPTAFYLCASSLQTGGTTEAFFGQGTRLTVV.

The chain joins TRBV6-2 or TRBV6-3 to TRBJ2-7; D gene ambiguous. Germline-derived CDR1 and CDR2 are MNHEY and SVGEGT. The CDR3 contains 11 residues. V lost 2 bases, J lost 5 bases, and 4 bases lay in between. CDR3 loop: CASSYLHEQYF. The CDR3 region has the DNA TGTGCCAGCAGTTACCTCCACGAGCAGTACTTC.

The rearrangement joins TRBV5-4 to TRBJ2-3; D unclear. Trimming took 1 base from V and 4 from J, leaving 4 bases between them. The CDR3 spans 12 residues. Germline CDR1 is SGHNT and CDR2 is YYREEE (reference sequence). The CDR3 loop reads CASSLSADTQYF. In DNA form, the CDR3 reads TGTGCCAGCAGCTTGTCGGCAGATACGCAGTATTTT.

This clone appeared a single time. This sequence joins TRBV4-1 and TRBJ2-7; D tentatively reads TRBD1 or TRBD2 (5 bases each). Between the trimmed V and J ends, which lost 1 base and 0 bases, there was a span of 13 bases. CDR1 and CDR2 (germline): MGHRA, YSYEKL. The CDR3 loop spans 16 amino acids. The chain's CDR3 is CASSQGLGVSSYEQYF. The CDR3, as DNA: TGCGCCAGCAGCCAAGGGCTGGGGGTGAGCTCCTACGAGCAGTACTTC.

This clone appeared once. The CDR3 region is CASSFWDSTYEQYF. The CDR3 DNA sequence: TGTGCCAGCAGTTTTTGGGACAGTACCTACGAGCAGTACTTC. The chain couples TRBV27 to TRBJ2-7; 7 bases fit TRBD1. The length of the CDR3 is 14 residues. CDR1 is MNHEY and CDR2 is SMNVEV in the germline V gene (reference sequence). After removal of 3 bases from V and 2 bases from J, the junction contained 4 bases not matched to a gene.

The V gene is TRBV18, the J gene TRBJ1-4, with no clear D. Looked up from germline, CDR1 is KGHSH and CDR2 is LQKENI. The CDR3 is 15 residues long. With 2 bases removed from V and 4 bases from J, the gap between germline ends came to 11 bases. This CDR3 reads CASSPRWEDNEKLFF. CDR3 sequence (DNA): TGTGCCAGCTCACCAAGGTGGGAAGATAATGAAAAACTGTTTTTT. The full variable domain, in which reference TRBV18 and TRBJ1-4 provide the parts outside the CDR3, is NAGVMQNPRHLVRRRGQEARLRCSPMKGHSHVYWYRQLPEEGLKFMVYLQKENIIDESGMPKERFSAEFPKEGPSILRIQQVVRGDSAAYFCASSPRWEDNEKLFFGSGTQLSVL.

The V and J genes are TRBV13 and TRBJ1-4; D unclear. Between the trimmed V and J ends, which lost 4 bases and 3 bases, there was a span of 12 bases. The CDR3 sequence is 15 residues long. Germline V lookup: CDR1 PRHDT, CDR2 FYEKMQ (reference sequence). CDR3 nucleotides: TGTGCCAGCAGCTACCGGGGTACCGCTAATGAAAAACTGTTTTTT. Its translation: CASSYRGTANEKLFF.

The chain joins TRBV28 to TRBJ1-5; TRBD1 agrees at 8 bases. The CDR3 is 14 residues long. CDR1 MDHEN and CDR2 SYDVKM come from the germline V gene. V shed 7 bases and J 6 bases; nucleotides not matched to a gene: 8. The CDR3 nucleotides are TGTGCCAGCACCCTGGCAGGGGGCCTTCAGCCCCAGCATTTT. Translated: CASTLAGGLQPQHF.

The chain employs TRBV5-1 and TRBJ1-1; D unclear. The CDR3 loop spans 14 amino acids. Germline-derived CDR1 and CDR2 are SGHRS and YFSETQ. V gave up 4 bases and J gave up 4 bases, with 14 bases separating them. The CDR3 nucleotides read TGCGCCAGCAGCCAGGAACCGTTGGGCACTGAAGCTTTCTTT. Amino acid sequence: CASSQEPLGTEAFF.

The chain employs TRBV30 and TRBJ1-2, with D possibly matching TRBD1 (5 bases). The V end lost 6 bases, the J end lost 1 base, and 9 bases lay between the germline ends. The CDR3 runs 12 residues. Per germline, CDR1 GTSNPN and CDR2 SVGIG (reference sequence). In nucleotides, the CDR3 is TGTGCCTGCTCCCAGGGTAACTATGGCTACACCTTC. This codes for CACSQGNYGYTF.

The gene calls are TRBV28 and TRBJ1-1; D unclear. CDR3 length: 12 residues. V was shortened by 6 bases and J by 4 bases, with 9 bases between the two germline ends. Germline lookup yields CDR1 MDHEN and CDR2 SYDVKM. In nucleotides, the CDR3 is TGTGCCAGCAGCCCCCCCTTCACTGAAGCTTTCTTT. This gives the protein CASSPPFTEAFF.

The V and J genes are TRBV28 and TRBJ1-1, with 8 bases identical to TRBD1. V trimming: 4 bases; J trimming: 5 bases; junction bases outside the gene matches: 12. CDR1 is MDHEN and CDR2 is SYDVKM in the germline V gene. This CDR3 region has 16 residues. CDR3 sequence: CASSYVSGQGRTEAFF. The CDR3 DNA is TGTGCCAGCAGTTATGTCAGCGGACAGGGTAGAACTGAAGCTTTCTTT.

V and J are TRBV4-1 and TRBJ1-6, with a possible D match to TRBD1 (5 bases). CDR1 and CDR2 from the germline V gene are MGHRA and YSYEKL. The CDR3 loop spans 17 amino acids. V lost 2 bases and J 10 bases, leaving 21 bases between the germline ends. CDR3 sequence: CASSQKPQDLWGSPLHF. The CDR3 nucleotides read TGCGCCAGCAGCCAAAAGCCCCAGGACCTCTGGGGCTCACCCCTCCACTTT.

This chain links TRBV14 with TRBJ2-5; D possibly corresponds to TRBD2 (6 bases). This CDR3 is built from 14 residues. CDR1 and CDR2 from the germline V gene are SGHDN and FVKESK. With 4 bases removed from V and 1 base from J, the gap between germline ends came to 10 bases. DNA for the CDR3: TGTGCCAGCAGCCTTGGGACTTTCCAAGAGACCCAGTACTTC. Translated, it gives CASSLGTFQETQYF. Full variable domain (remainder filled in from reference TRBV14 and TRBJ2-5): EAGVTQFPSHSVIEKGQTVTLRCDPISGHDNLYWYRRVMGKEIKFLLHFVKESKQDESGMPNNRFLAERTGGTYSTLKVQPAELEDSGVYFCASSLGTFQETQYFGPGTRLLVL.

The chain couples TRBV27 to TRBJ1-2; D gene ambiguous. The CDR3 spans 14 residues. Germline assignment: CDR1 MNHEY and CDR2 SMNVEV (reference sequence). V was cut by 3 bases and J by 3 bases, with 11 bases left in between. The CDR3 sequence is CASSFGREYYGYTF. The DNA for the CDR3 is TGTGCCAGCAGTTTTGGGAGGGAGTACTATGGCTACACCTTC.

J is TRBJ1-6 and V is TRBV11-2; a possible D gene is TRBD1 (5 bases). Trimming left V 4 bases short and J 7 bases short, with 14 bases between. Germline V lookup: CDR1 SGHAT, CDR2 FQNNGV. The CDR3 runs to 15 residues. CDR3 sequence reads: CASSSLRGMNSPLHF. The CDR3 DNA reads TGTGCCAGCAGCTCCCTTCGGGGGATGAATTCACCCCTCCACTTT.

The J gene is TRBJ2-3, the V gene TRBV7-9; D not certain. Trimming took 5 bases from V and 4 from J, leaving 10 bases between them. This CDR3 comprises 13 residues. Germline loops: CDR1 SEHNR, CDR2 FQNEAQ (reference sequence). The CDR3: CASSLLVADTQYF. As DNA, the CDR3 is TGTGCCAGCAGCCTGTTAGTCGCAGATACGCAGTATTTT.

This clone was seen a handful of times. CDR3 bases: TGTGCCAGCAGTTTAACGGCGTTTAATGAAAAACTGTTTTTT. Protein sequence: CASSLTAFNEKLFF. The rearrangement uses TRBV27 and TRBJ1-4; D remains unclear. The CDR3 length is 14 residues. Germline V lookup: CDR1 MNHEY, CDR2 SMNVEV (reference sequence). V was clipped by 2 bases and J by 4 bases, with 8 bases between them.

In this sample, this clone turned up once. The rearrangement links TRBV19 to TRBJ2-3, with a tentative D call TRBD1 (5 bases). The germline V and J ends were trimmed by 6 bases and 4 bases, with 11 bases remaining between them. Germline CDR1 and CDR2: LNHDA and SQIVND (reference sequence). The CDR3 consists of 13 residues. The CDR3 loop is CASSSVGADTQYF. CDR3 coding DNA: TGTGCCAGTAGCTCTGTAGGGGCAGATACGCAGTATTTT.

The chain carries TRBV5-1 and TRBJ1-1, with D possibly matching TRBD1 (5 bases). CDR1 and CDR2 (germline): SGHRS, YFSETQ. CDR3 length: 14 amino acids. Trimming left V 3 bases short and J 5 bases short, with 14 bases between. The DNA for the CDR3 is TGCGCCAGCAGCTCGCAGGGTGGTCGAACTGAAGCTTTCTTT. Amino acids: CASSSQGGRTEAFF. Full variable domain (missing parts from reference TRBV5-1 and TRBJ1-1): KAGVTQTPRYLIKTRGQQVTLSCSPISGHRSVSWYQQTPGQGLQFLFEYFSETQRNKGNFPGRFSGRQFSNSRSEMNVSTLELGDSALYLCASSSQGGRTEAFFGQGTRLTVV.

The chain employs TRBV6-2 or TRBV6-3 and TRBJ2-2; the D gene is possibly TRBD1 (6 bases). V shed 4 bases and J shed 1 base, with 7 bases lying between them. This CDR3 comprises 14 residues. The germline V gene encodes CDR1 MNHEY and CDR2 SVGEGT. CDR3 bases: TGTGCCAGCAGTTCAGGGGAGAACACCGGGGAGCTGTTTTTT. Amino acid sequence: CASSSGENTGELFF.

The chain links TRBV5-6 to TRBJ1-1; D possibly corresponds to TRBD1 (5 bases). The V and J ends lost 4 bases and 5 bases respectively, with 21 bases between them. Germline V gene lookup returns CDR1 SGHDT and CDR2 YYEEEE. This CDR3 is 16 amino acids long. This chain's CDR3 is CASSPKGVRRVTEAFF. The CDR3 DNA reads as TGTGCCAGCAGCCCGAAAGGGGTCCGAAGAGTTACTGAAGCTTTCTTT.

This rearrangement joins TRBV9 to TRBJ1-3; D is uncertain. This CDR3 comprises 15 residues. Looked up from germline, CDR1 is SGDLS and CDR2 is YYNGEE. V was shortened by 0 bases and J by 0 bases, with 7 bases between the two germline ends. CDR3 DNA: TGTGCCAGCAGCGTAGGGTGGCACTCTGGAAACACCATATATTTT. This translates into CASSVGWHSGNTIYF.

This rearrangement joins TRBV11-2 to TRBJ2-2, with 8 nucleotides matching TRBD1. Germline V gene data show CDR1 as SGHAT and CDR2 as FQNNGV. This CDR3 is built from 18 residues. Trimming cost V 2 bases and J 1 base; bases outside gene matches: 9. CDR3 loop: CASSLRRAGGLNTGELFF. The CDR3 coding sequence is TGTGCCAGCAGCTTAAGGCGCGCAGGGGGCCTGAACACCGGGGAGCTGTTTTTT.

The chain joins TRBV12-3 or TRBV12-4 to TRBJ1-5, with D maybe TRBD1 (6 bases). Trimming cost V 3 bases and J 12 bases, with 12 bases left between them. There are 12 residues in the CDR3. CDR3 protein: CASSFKGGGQHF. The DNA of the CDR3 is TGTGCCAGCAGTTTTAAAGGAGGGGGCCAGCATTTT.